This T cell receptor (beta chain) was obtained from a study of naive and memory T cell subsets. CDR1 and CDR2 (germline): MNHEY, SVGEGT. V was pared by 2 bases and J by 4 bases, with 20 bases between. This CDR3 spans 17 amino acids. This clonotype showed up many times. An equimolar mix of two oligonucleotides served as the beta constant-region primer for TRBC1 and TRBC2. Four rounds of PCR amplified the ligated cDNA using nested alpha and beta constant-region primers plus SP2. A single record per CDR3 protein comes from TCRdb applying MiXCR to the UMI-ligation and nested PCR reads. Of 8,500 to 10,000 distinct CDR3 sequences listed, roughly 5.5% are singletons.

The specimen was CD4+ TEMRA cells from blood. Subset meaning: effector memory re-expressing CD45RA, CD45RA+ CD27-. This clonotype was obtained from a human donor in good health. The chain combines TRBV6-2 or TRBV6-3 with TRBJ1-2; D gene uncertain. The CDR3 DNA reads as TGTGCCAGCAGTTACCCCCGTAGGCAGGCGGGAACCTATGGCTACACCTTC. Protein product: CASSYPRRQAGTYGYTF.